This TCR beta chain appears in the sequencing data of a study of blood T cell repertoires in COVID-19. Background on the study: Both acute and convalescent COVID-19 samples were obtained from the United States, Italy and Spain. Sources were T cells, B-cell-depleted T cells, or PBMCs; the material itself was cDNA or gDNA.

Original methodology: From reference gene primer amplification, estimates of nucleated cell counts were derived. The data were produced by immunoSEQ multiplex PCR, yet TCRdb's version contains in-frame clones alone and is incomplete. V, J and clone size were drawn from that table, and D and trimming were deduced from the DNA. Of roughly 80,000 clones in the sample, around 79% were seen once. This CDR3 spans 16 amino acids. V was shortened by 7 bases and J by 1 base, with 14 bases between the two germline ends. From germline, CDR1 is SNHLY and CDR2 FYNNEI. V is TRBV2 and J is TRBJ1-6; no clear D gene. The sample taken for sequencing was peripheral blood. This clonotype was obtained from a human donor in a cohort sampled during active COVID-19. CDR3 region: CASMAVLSSYNSPLHF. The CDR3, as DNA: TGTGCCAGCATGGCGGTTCTCAGTTCCTATAATTCACCCCTCCACTTT.